The rows below give T cell receptor beta chains drawn from one sample of a study of blood T cell repertoires in COVID-19. Sequencing was performed with immunoSEQ multiplex PCR; in TCRdb, only in-frame clones are kept and a portion is missing. The data contain about 200,000 clones, around nine tenths of them seen just once; the ten biggest clones take up about 18%. The specimen sequenced was peripheral blood. These TCRs come from a man aged 45-65 years with COVID-19, enrolled during active disease. CDR3s include the opening cysteine and the closing phenylalanine or tryptophan. D genes are given only for firm matches. Clone size, where shown, is once, few, many, or a class for clones that have expanded.

>TRBD1|-|TRBJ2-2|TRBV9
TGTGCCAGCAGCGGAACACAGGGGTTACCCGGGGAGCTGTTTTTT
CASSGTQGLPGELFF
>-|-|TRBJ2-3|TRBV30
TGTGCCTGGAACCGCAAGCTAGGGGAGGCAGATACGCAGTATTTT
CAWNRKLGEADTQYF
>TRBD2|-|TRBJ2-2|TRBV9
TGTGCCAGCAGCGCCAAACTAGCGGGAGCCGGGGAGCTGTTTTTT
CASSAKLAGAGELFF
>-|-|TRBJ1-2|TRBV3-1/TRBV3-2
TGTGCCAGCAGCCAAGGGCCAGGGTATGGCTACACCTTC
CASSQGPGYGYTF
>-|-|TRBJ2-3|TRBV24-1
TGTGCCACCAGTGGAGGGACTAGCACAGATACGCAGTATTTT
CATSGGTSTDTQYF
>TRBD1|-|TRBJ2-3|TRBV7-3
TGTGCCAGCAGCTTAAGGGACAGAGAACGCACAGATACGCAGTATTTT
CASSLRDRERTDTQYF
>-|few|TRBJ1-5|TRBV28
TGTGCCAGCAGCCCAGCGTATAGCAATCAGCCCCAGCATTTT
CASSPAYSNQPQHF
>-|-|TRBJ1-5|TRBV28
TGTGCCAGCAGTTTAAGTCCTGGGCCCATCAATCAGCCCCAGCATTTT
CASSLSPGPINQPQHF
>-|-|TRBJ2-5|TRBV18
TGTGCCAGCTCACCACAGTACGGGGAGCAAGAGACCCAGTACTTC
CASSPQYGEQETQYF
>-|-|TRBJ2-3|TRBV5-4
TGTGCCAGCAGCAAATCTACAGATACGCAGTATTTT
CASSKSTDTQYF
>-|-|TRBJ2-3|TRBV10-1
TGCGCCAGCGGAAAGGGGCAGGGAGATACGCAGTATTTT
CASGKGQGDTQYF
>-|-|TRBJ2-5|TRBV7-3
TGTGCCAGCAGCTTCACAGCCTCCCGCCAAGAGACCCAGTACTTC
CASSFTASRQETQYF
>-|-|TRBJ1-1|TRBV3-1/TRBV3-2
TGTGCCAGCAGCCAAGGTCGGGGGGACACTGAAGCTTTCTTT
CASSQGRGDTEAFF
>-|-|TRBJ2-7|TRBV7-9
TGTGCCAGCAGCGCGGGACTCGCACACTACGAGCAGTACTTC
CASSAGLAHYEQYF
>-|-|TRBJ2-7|TRBV5-8
TGTGCCAGCAGCTTAGGCGGTGGCGAGCAGTACTTC
CASSLGGGEQYF
>-|few|TRBJ2-1|TRBV5-4
TGTGCCAGCAGCCCTCCCGCTGCGGACAATGAGCAGTTCTTC
CASSPPAADNEQFF
>TRBD1|-|TRBJ1-1|TRBV6-5
TGTGCCAGCACCGGGGACAGATACACTGAAGCTTTCTTT
CASTGDRYTEAFF
>-|-|TRBJ1-6|TRBV28
TGTGCCAGCAGTTCTGGGGGCATCTCACCCCTCCACTTT
CASSSGGISPLHF
>TRBD1|-|TRBJ2-3|TRBV7-9
TGTGCCAGCAGCTGGGACAGCTCCACAGATACGCAGTATTTT
CASSWDSSTDTQYF
>TRBD2|-|TRBJ2-1|TRBV7-2
TGTGCCAGCAGCCCGGGACTAGCGGGAGTTGAGCAGTTCTTC
CASSPGLAGVEQFF
>-|-|TRBJ1-1|TRBV5-1
TGCGCCAGCAGCTTTTATCCGGGTTCGCCCACTGAAGCTTTCTTT
CASSFYPGSPTEAFF
>-|-|TRBJ2-1|TRBV18
TGTGCCAGCTCACCACCGGGACTTAAAGAGGAGCAGTTCTTC
CASSPPGLKEEQFF
>-|-|TRBJ1-4|TRBV19
TGTGCCAGTAGTAAACAACCGGGACAAGTAACTACTAATGAAAAACTGTTTTTT
CASSKQPGQVTTNEKLFF
>-|-|TRBJ2-3|TRBV6-5
TGTGCCAGCAAGGGGGGGGGTAGCACAGATACGCAGTATTTT
CASKGGGSTDTQYF
>-|-|TRBJ2-3|TRBV29-1
TGCAGCGTTGAAGACGTCTTCACAGATACGCAGTATTTT
CSVEDVFTDTQYF
>-|few|TRBJ1-5|TRBV30
TGTGCCTGGACCCAGGGCCTCGATCAGCCCCAGCATTTT
CAWTQGLDQPQHF
>TRBD1|-|TRBJ2-3|TRBV4-3
TGCGCCAGCAGCCAAGATGACAGGGTTTCAGATACGCAGTATTTT
CASSQDDRVSDTQYF
>TRBD1|-|TRBJ2-1|TRBV13
TGTGCCAGCAGCTTCGGGGACAGGGGGCCCAATGAGCAGTTCTTC
CASSFGDRGPNEQFF
>TRBD2|once|TRBJ2-7|TRBV5-4
TGTGCCAGCAGCGACCCGGGGCGGGAGGTCTCCTACGAGCAGTACTTC
CASSDPGREVSYEQYF
>-|-|TRBJ1-3|TRBV3-1/TRBV3-2
TGTGCCAGCAGCCAGCAGGGGGGAAACACCATATATTTT
CASSQQGGNTIYF
>TRBD1|-|TRBJ2-2|TRBV23-1
TGCGCCAGCAGTCAATCTGTTCCGATGGGACAGGGGAAACTGAACACTGGGGAGCTGTTTTTT
CASSQSVPMGQGKLNTGELFF
>-|-|TRBJ2-7|TRBV30
TGTGCCTCTATCTCTAACTACGAGCAGTACTTC
CASISNYEQYF
>TRBD2|once|TRBJ2-3|TRBV11-1
TGTGCCAGCAGCTTAGCGACTAGCGGAAACACAGATACGCAGTATTTT
CASSLATSGNTDTQYF
>-|-|TRBJ1-4|TRBV18
TGTGCCAGCTCACCTGGGGCAGGGACTAATGAAAAACTGTTTTTT
CASSPGAGTNEKLFF
>TRBD1|-|TRBJ1-4|TRBV6-5
TGTGCCAGCAACTTCGGGACAGCTAATGAAAAACTGTTTTTT
CASNFGTANEKLFF
>TRBD1|few|TRBJ1-2|TRBV6-5
TGTGCCAGCAGTTACAGCCGGACAGGGGGAGGGTATGGCTACACCTTC
CASSYSRTGGGYGYTF
>TRBD2|few|TRBJ2-7|TRBV27
TGTGCCAGCAGTTCCGGACTAGCGGCCTACGAGCAGTACTTC
CASSSGLAAYEQYF
>TRBD1|-|TRBJ2-7|TRBV2
TGTGCCAGCAGTCAGAGGACAGGATCCTACGAGCAGTACTTC
CASSQRTGSYEQYF
>TRBD1|-|TRBJ1-2|TRBV6-6
TGTGCCAGCAGTTCGGGACAGGGCTATGGCTACACCTTC
CASSSGQGYGYTF
>-|-|TRBJ1-3|TRBV21-1
TGTGCCAGCGGGGGCCTCTACCTCTCTGGAAACACCATATATTTT
CASGGLYLSGNTIYF
>TRBD2|-|TRBJ2-1|TRBV10-3
TGTGCCATCTTTTCTAGCGGGACGAATGAGCAGTTCTTC
CAIFSSGTNEQFF
>-|-|TRBJ2-1|TRBV7-2
TGTGCCAGCAGCTTACCCCGGGACTCGCGGCGGTCCTACAATGAGCAGTTCTTC
CASSLPRDSRRSYNEQFF
>TRBD1|-|TRBJ2-3|TRBV5-1
TGCGCCAGCAGCCGGACAGGGGACACAGATACGCAGTATTTT
CASSRTGDTDTQYF
>-|-|TRBJ2-5|TRBV18
TGTGCCAGCTCACCACGAGAGGCGTCCCAAGAGACCCAGTACTTC
CASSPREASQETQYF
>-|-|TRBJ2-1|TRBV5-1
TGCGCCAGCAGCTTAGGGCAGGGTAATGAGCAGTTCTTC
CASSLGQGNEQFF
>-|few|TRBJ2-7|TRBV10-2
TGCGCCAGCACCGAGAGGGCATCGGTCCCCTACGAGCAGTACTTC
CASTERASVPYEQYF
>TRBD1|-|TRBJ1-6|TRBV5-4
TGTGCCAGCAGCTTGGCAGGGACAGGGCTCAGTTCACCCCTCCACTTT
CASSLAGTGLSSPLHF
>-|-|TRBJ1-1|TRBV25-1
TGTGCCAGCAGTCGCGGGGGGCGCGGCACTGAAGCTTTCTTT
CASSRGGRGTEAFF